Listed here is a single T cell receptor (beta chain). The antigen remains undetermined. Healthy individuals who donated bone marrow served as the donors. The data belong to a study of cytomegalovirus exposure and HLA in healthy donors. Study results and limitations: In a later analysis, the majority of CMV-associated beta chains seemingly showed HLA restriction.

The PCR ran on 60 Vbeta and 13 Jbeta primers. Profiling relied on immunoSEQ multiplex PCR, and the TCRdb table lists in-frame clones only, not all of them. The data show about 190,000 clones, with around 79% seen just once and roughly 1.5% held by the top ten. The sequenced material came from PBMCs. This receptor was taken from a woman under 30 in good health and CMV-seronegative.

In DNA, the CDR3 is TGTGCCAGCAGAAGACAGGGTCAGGGTGCGAACACTGAAGCTTTCTTT. Its translation is CASRRQGQGANTEAFF. The gene calls are TRBV27 and TRBJ1-1; 7 positions agree with TRBD1. The CDR3 runs to 16 residues. V was pared by 6 bases and J by 1 base, with 11 bases of the junction left unmatched. Germline loops: CDR1 MNHEY, CDR2 SMNVEV (reference sequence).